This T cell receptor beta chain comes out of a study of blood T cell repertoires in COVID-19. Study-level information: Spain, Italy and the United States supplied samples that represented acute and convalescent COVID-19. Sample material is recorded as cDNA or gDNA derived from T cells, B-cell-depleted T cells, or PBMCs.

The table came from immunoSEQ multiplex PCR; TCRdb's copy has only in-frame clones and leaves some out. The sample contains a few hundred thousand clones, 83% of which appear only once. The V gene's germline CDR1 is ENHRY and CDR2 SYGVKD. This CDR3 spans 20 amino acids. Trimming took 0 bases from V and 5 from J; bases not matched to a gene: 21. The sequenced sample consisted of peripheral blood. The TCR comes from a woman in her fifties or sixties with acute or convalescent COVID-19. The chain couples TRBV10-3 to TRBJ1-1; 7 nucleotides align to TRBD1. The CDR3 is CAISESRSSTGWDLSTEAFF. In nucleotides, the CDR3 is TGTGCCATCAGTGAGTCGAGAAGCTCGACAGGGTGGGACTTGAGTACTGAAGCTTTCTTT.